The rows below give T cell receptor beta chains drawn from one sample of a study of blood T cell repertoires in COVID-19. TCRdb's table, derived via immunoSEQ multiplex PCR, lists solely in-frame clones and lacks some. The data hold around 180,000 clones, with around 81% observed a single time. Sequenced input: peripheral blood. The receptors were gathered from a woman of 80 years or more with COVID-19, enrolled during active disease. Each CDR3 is given with its conserved first and last residue. A D gene is named only where the DNA matches it firmly. Rows give clone size only sometimes, using once, few, many, or a class for an expanded clone.

d_gene	abundance	len	j_gene	v_gene	CDR3aa	CDR3nt
-	-	14	TRBJ1-2	TRBV19	CASSPFGLAYGYTF	TGTGCCAGTAGTCCCTTCGGACTGGCCTATGGCTACACCTTC
-	few	13	TRBJ1-3	TRBV2	CASSEYRHTTIYF	TGTGCCAGCAGTGAATACAGACACACGACCATATATTTT
-	-	13	TRBJ1-2	TRBV15	CATSRSREEGYTF	TGTGCCACCAGCAGGTCCAGGGAGGAGGGCTACACCTTC
TRBD2	-	17	TRBJ2-4	TRBV7-2	CASSWPGLAGFKNIQYF	TGTGCCAGCAGCTGGCCGGGACTAGCGGGGTTCAAAAACATTCAGTACTTC
TRBD2	-	16	TRBJ2-1	TRBV19	CASGMASGGPRGEQFF	TGTGCCAGTGGAATGGCTAGCGGGGGCCCGCGGGGTGAGCAGTTCTTC
TRBD2	-	18	TRBJ2-1	TRBV18	CASSPPEIAGSSYNEQFF	TGTGCCAGCTCACCACCGGAAATAGCGGGGAGCTCCTACAATGAGCAGTTCTTC
-	few	14	TRBJ1-4	TRBV9	CASSAGQFNEKLFF	TGTGCCAGCAGCGCCGGACAGTTTAATGAAAAACTGTTTTTT
TRBD1	-	16	TRBJ1-2	TRBV4-3	CASSQVAGTDSYGYTF	TGCGCCAGCAGCCAAGTCGCGGGGACAGACTCGTATGGCTACACCTTC
TRBD1	-	15	TRBJ1-2	TRBV7-8	CASSLAGRGVYGYTF	TGTGCCAGCAGCTTAGCCGGCAGGGGGGTCTATGGCTACACCTTC
TRBD2	-	13	TRBJ2-1	TRBV6-5	CASRLAGGHEQFF	TGTGCCAGCAGACTAGCGGGAGGGCATGAGCAGTTCTTC
TRBD1	few	15	TRBJ1-4	TRBV7-9	CASSLDRGVYEKLFF	TGTGCCAGCAGCTTAGACAGGGGGGTATATGAAAAACTGTTTTTT
-	-	13	TRBJ1-1	TRBV3-1/TRBV3-2	CASSQDDGWEAFF	TGTGCCAGCAGCCAAGATGATGGGTGGGAGGCTTTCTTT
-	-	15	TRBJ1-5	TRBV19	CASSSTTYSNQPQHF	TGTGCCAGCTCTTCGACAACATATAGCAATCAGCCCCAGCATTTT
TRBD1	-	14	TRBJ2-7	TRBV11-3	CASSLGTGYYEQYF	TGTGCCAGCAGCCTCGGGACAGGGTACTACGAGCAGTACTTC
TRBD1	-	13	TRBJ1-2	TRBV12-3/TRBV12-4	CASSLGQFGGYTF	TGTGCCAGCAGTTTGGGACAGTTTGGTGGCTACACCTTC
-	few	13	TRBJ2-7	TRBV6-2/TRBV6-3	CASSPGVAHEQYF	TGTGCCAGCAGCCCGGGAGTTGCCCACGAGCAGTACTTC
TRBD1	-	15	TRBJ2-5	TRBV10-3	CAISESTGLGETQYF	TGTGCCATCAGTGAGTCGACAGGGTTGGGAGAGACCCAGTACTTC
-	-	20	TRBJ2-1	TRBV7-8	CASSLSGRALIPSSYNEQFF	TGTGCCAGCAGCTTAAGTGGCAGGGCCCTTATTCCCAGCTCCTACAATGAGCAGTTCTTC
-	-	14	TRBJ2-1	TRBV5-4	CASSLVQTNNEQFF	TGTGCCAGCAGCTTGGTCCAGACTAACAATGAGCAGTTCTTC
-	-	14	TRBJ2-5	TRBV28	CASSHGGGRETQYF	TGTGCCAGCAGCCACGGGGGTGGGAGAGAGACCCAGTACTTC
-	-	15	TRBJ1-4	TRBV4-1	CASSLRQGPGEKLFF	TGCGCCAGCAGCCTACGTCAGGGGCCGGGGGAAAAACTGTTTTTT
-	-	12	TRBJ1-2	TRBV19	CASSPRTYGYTF	TGTGCCAGTAGTCCACGGACATATGGCTACACCTTC
-	-	14	TRBJ2-1	TRBV9	CASNQGTSYNEQFF	TGTGCCAGCAACCAGGGCACCTCCTACAATGAGCAGTTCTTC
-	-	16	TRBJ2-7	TRBV10-3	CAISESGGLDSYEQYF	TGTGCCATCAGTGAGTCAGGAGGGCTTGACTCCTACGAGCAGTACTTC
-	-	15	TRBJ2-3	TRBV27	CASSPRLERTDTQYF	TGTGCCAGCAGTCCTAGACTAGAGCGGACAGATACGCAGTATTTT
TRBD1	few	14	TRBJ2-1	TRBV30	CAWAGTGGLDEQFF	TGTGCCTGGGCCGGGACAGGGGGTTTAGATGAGCAGTTCTTC
-	-	14	TRBJ1-2	TRBV7-8	CASSNPTVNYGYTF	TGTGCCAGCAGCAATCCGACAGTCAACTATGGCTACACCTTC
-	-	14	TRBJ2-7	TRBV2	CASSEERFTYEQYF	TGTGCCAGCAGTGAAGAGCGGTTTACCTACGAGCAGTACTTC
-	-	14	TRBJ1-2	TRBV19	CASSLQQGNYGYTF	TGTGCCAGTAGTCTCCAACAGGGTAACTATGGCTACACCTTC
TRBD1	few	15	TRBJ1-3	TRBV5-5	CASSLAVTGHGAIYF	TGTGCCAGCAGCTTGGCGGTGACAGGGCATGGGGCCATATATTTT
-	-	14	TRBJ1-2	TRBV7-9	CASSTLQDVYGYTF	TGTGCCAGCAGCACCTTACAGGACGTCTATGGCTACACCTTC
TRBD1	-	14	TRBJ1-4	TRBV28	CASRSRDSNEKLFF	TGTGCCAGCAGGTCTCGGGACAGTAATGAAAAACTGTTTTTT
TRBD2	-	17	TRBJ2-1	TRBV19	CASSIFFGGRPHNEQFF	TGTGCCAGTAGTATATTTTTTGGCGGGAGGCCACACAATGAGCAGTTCTTC
-	-	13	TRBJ1-5	TRBV19	CASSTGDDQPQHF	TGTGCCAGTAGTACAGGGGATGATCAGCCCCAGCATTTT
TRBD1	few	19	TRBJ1-1	TRBV6-1	CASSVLVVPGQGRNTEAFF	TGTGCCAGCAGTGTACTCGTAGTCCCGGGACAGGGGCGGAACACTGAAGCTTTCTTT
TRBD1	-	16	TRBJ2-3	TRBV4-2	CASSQEGTDPTDTQYF	TGTGCCAGCAGCCAAGAGGGGACAGATCCCACAGATACGCAGTATTTT
TRBD1	-	15	TRBJ1-2	TRBV11-2	CASSLLGQGAAGYTF	TGTGCCAGCAGCTTGCTAGGACAGGGGGCTGCTGGCTACACCTTC
-	-	15	TRBJ1-2	TRBV2	CASSEGQGTNYGYTF	TGTGCCAGCAGTGAGGGACAAGGAACTAACTATGGCTACACCTTC
-	-	13	TRBJ2-7	TRBV20-1	CSASPEPNYEQYF	TGCAGTGCTAGTCCCGAGCCCAACTACGAGCAGTACTTC
TRBD2	-	16	TRBJ2-2	TRBV6-5	CASSYLAGGVTGELFF	TGTGCCAGCAGTTACCTAGCGGGAGGGGTCACCGGGGAGCTGTTTTTT
TRBD1	-	14	TRBJ1-1	TRBV14	CASSQLRDRGQAFF	TGTGCCAGCAGCCAACTCCGGGACAGGGGTCAAGCTTTCTTT
-	-	15	TRBJ2-5	TRBV5-1	CASSSGTQSQETQYF	TGCGCCAGCAGCTCCGGGACTCAAAGCCAAGAGACCCAGTACTTC
-	-	18	TRBJ2-6	TRBV19	CASSMRQGIGSGANVLTF	TGTGCCAGTAGTATGCGCCAGGGGATCGGCTCTGGGGCCAACGTCCTGACTTTC
TRBD1	-	11	TRBJ1-1	TRBV13	CASSLDREAFF	TGTGCCAGCAGCTTGGACAGGGAAGCTTTCTTT
-	-	13	TRBJ1-2	TRBV6-5	CASSFSPVWGYTF	TGTGCCAGCAGTTTTTCGCCGGTGTGGGGCTACACCTTC
TRBD2	-	14	TRBJ2-3	TRBV10-3	CAIKREGSTDTQYF	TGTGCCATCAAGCGGGAGGGGAGCACAGATACGCAGTATTTT